These 13 T cell receptor beta chains share one sample of origin, sequenced in a study of cytomegalovirus exposure and HLA in healthy donors. TCRdb keeps only in-frame clones here, not all; method: immunoSEQ multiplex PCR. This sample carries 65,000 or so clones, about 90% of them seen once, and the ten largest clones take over 1%. What was sequenced was PBMCs. Every receptor here comes from a woman under 30 in good health and CMV-seronegative.

The V gene is TRBV4-3, the J gene TRBJ2-1; 7 nucleotides agree with TRBD2. Germline V gives CDR1 LGHNA, CDR2 YSLEER. The CDR3 length is 15 residues. The J segment lost 1 base and the V segment lost 1 base, leaving 1 base of the junction unmatched. As DNA, the CDR3 is TGCGCCAGCAGCCAAGGGGAGGGTTCCTACAATGAGCAGTTCTTC. It encodes CASSQGEGSYNEQFF.

This clone was picked up one time. J is TRBJ2-6 and V is TRBV5-1, with D maybe TRBD1 (5 bases). Trimming removed 4 bases from V and 1 base from J, with 9 bases in between. The CDR3 is 15 residues long. Germline V gene lookup returns CDR1 SGHRS and CDR2 YFSETQ. The CDR3: CASSKQESGANVLTF. The CDR3 DNA sequence: TGCGCCAGCAGCAAACAGGAGTCTGGGGCCAACGTCCTGACTTTC.

The rearrangement uses TRBV2 and TRBJ1-2; 7 nucleotides line up with TRBD1. The CDR3 runs 13 residues. The V gene end was trimmed by 7 bases and the J gene end by 3 bases; junction bases not matched to a gene: 5. Germline V CDR1 and CDR2: SNHLY, FYNNEI. The CDR3 DNA follows: TGTGCCAGCAAGGGGGACAGTGACTATGGCTACACCTTC. Its protein product is CASKGDSDYGYTF.

This chain uses TRBV27 with TRBJ1-2; 7 bases are a match to TRBD1. Germline lookup yields CDR1 MNHEY and CDR2 SMNVEV (reference sequence). This CDR3 has 16 residues. With V trimmed by 0 bases and J by 0 bases, 4 bases remained unmatched. The CDR3 is CASSLSPGTANYGYTF. Here the CDR3 DNA reads TGTGCCAGCAGTTTATCACCTGGGACAGCTAACTATGGCTACACCTTC.

This chain joins TRBV6-5 and TRBJ2-7; D unclear. There are 14 residues in the CDR3. Germline V gene lookup returns CDR1 MNHEY and CDR2 SVGAGI. V lost 0 bases and J 0 bases, leaving 6 bases between the germline ends. This chain's CDR3 is CASSYSVGSYEQYF. CDR3 DNA sequence: TGTGCCAGCAGTTACTCGGTCGGCTCCTACGAGCAGTACTTC.

This clone appeared once. This chain connects TRBV28 to TRBJ2-1, with D uncertain. Germline V lookup: CDR1 MDHEN, CDR2 SYDVKM. This CDR3 spans 15 amino acids. Trimming removed 4 bases from V and 4 bases from J, with 14 bases in between. The CDR3 DNA is TGTGCCAGCAGTTATAATCGACTTTCATACAATGAGCAGTTCTTC. It specifies CASSYNRLSYNEQFF. The complete variable domain, with remaining parts taken from reference TRBV28 and TRBJ2-1, reads DVKVTQSSRYLVKRTGEKVFLECVQDMDHENMFWYRQDPGLGLRLIYFSYDVKMKEKGDIPEGYSVSREKKERFSLILESASTNQTSMYLCASSYNRLSYNEQFFGPGTRLTVL.

The gene calls are TRBV7-9 and TRBJ1-1; D is unresolved. Trimming pared 1 base from V and 5 bases from J, leaving 11 bases between. This CDR3 has 14 residues. Germline V gene data show CDR1 as SEHNR and CDR2 as FQNEAQ (reference sequence). This CDR3 is CASSLGVGLTEAFF. For the CDR3, the DNA is TGTGCCAGCAGCTTAGGAGTTGGTTTGACTGAAGCTTTCTTT.

The V call is TRBV7-9, the J call TRBJ2-7; D gene uncertain. CDR3 length: 13 amino acids. Germline V CDR1 and CDR2: SEHNR, FQNEAQ (reference sequence). V shed 1 base and J shed 9 bases, with 13 bases lying between them. The chain's CDR3 is CASSLVTSPGQYF. CDR3 coding DNA: TGTGCCAGCAGCTTAGTGACATCTCCCGGGCAGTACTTC.

The chain employs TRBV4-1 and TRBJ2-7; D perhaps matches TRBD2 (6 bases). V dropped 0 bases and J dropped 2 bases, with 17 bases sitting between them. CDR1 is MGHRA, CDR2 YSYEKL, per germline. The CDR3 length is 17 residues. CDR3 sequence: CASSQDGGTSRTYEQYF. In DNA, the CDR3 is TGCGCCAGCAGCCAAGATGGCGGTACTAGCCGAACCTACGAGCAGTACTTC.

The chain carries TRBV6-5 and TRBJ2-1; 9 bases agree with TRBD2. Unmatched junction bases numbered 6, after V lost 7 bases and J lost 2 bases. CDR1 and CDR2 (germline): MNHEY, SVGAGI. This CDR3 is 15 amino acids long. This CDR3 reads CASKSQREAYNEQFF. CDR3 nucleotide sequence: TGTGCCAGCAAGTCCCAGCGGGAGGCCTACAATGAGCAGTTCTTC.

The J gene is TRBJ1-1, the V gene TRBV2; D might be TRBD1 (5 bases). Germline loops: CDR1 SNHLY, CDR2 FYNNEI. This CDR3 has 17 residues. V was cut by 5 bases and J by 4 bases, with 23 bases left in between. DNA of the CDR3: TGTGCCAGCAGTCCCCCGACAGTTTCGGCTCGCGGCACTGAAGCTTTCTTT. Protein product: CASSPPTVSARGTEAFF.

CDR3 in amino acids: CASSLGSNEQFF. CDR3 bases: TGTGCCAGCAGCCTAGGGAGTAATGAGCAGTTCTTC. The chain links TRBV7-8 to TRBJ2-1; D perhaps matches TRBD2 (5 bases). The ends were cut back, 5 bases at V and 7 bases at J, with 9 bases in the middle. CDR1 is SGHVS, CDR2 FQNEAQ, per germline. The CDR3 contains 12 residues.

The chain uses TRBV29-1 and TRBJ1-1, with unresolved D. In germline, CDR1 is SQVTM, CDR2 ANQGSEA. The CDR3 length is 14 residues. The V end was cut by 2 bases, the J end by 2 bases, with 12 bases between. The chain's CDR3 is CSVELRGRNTEAFF. CDR3 bases: TGCAGCGTTGAATTACGGGGAAGAAACACTGAAGCTTTCTTT.